Below, 25 T cell receptor beta chains from the same sample are listed, as sequenced in a study of T cell repertoires in cytomegalovirus infection (dated by TCRdb to the late 2010s). No cognate antigen is known for these TCRs. The treatment or condition label, as the study defines it: in vitro stimulation with specific CMV peptide epitopes to enrich CMV-specific T cells. Sequencing relied on an Illumina HiSeq 1500. The public sequencing data were trimmed at Q25 with fastp and processed into clonotypes with MiXCR by TCRdb, which kept only in-frame beta chains. Each CDR3 protein appears once, grouped with its most common genes and DNA. The sample table records hundreds of thousands of distinct CDR3 sequences; 25% to 30% of these occur just once. 15% to 25% of the sample rests with the top ten. Sequenced here: cultured PBMCs, sampled from culture after CMV antigen stimulation. The origin of the receptors is a human donor in good health (CMV status not recorded). Some clones in this sample may be carry-over from other donors' samples.

This chain uses TRBV7-2 with TRBJ2-2; D call uncertain. The CDR3 runs to 14 residues. V was pared by 1 base and J by 2 bases, with 5 bases between. In germline, CDR1 is SGHTA, CDR2 FQGNSA. CDR3 amino acids: CASSLEANTGELFF. The CDR3 DNA reads TGTGCCAGCAGCTTAGAGGCTAACACCGGGGAGCTGTTTTTT.

This clonotype has a handful of counts. V usage is TRBV27 and J usage is TRBJ2-2, with a possible D match to TRBD2 (5 bases). Trimming left V 3 bases short and J 6 bases short, with 14 bases between. Germline assignment: CDR1 MNHEY and CDR2 SMNVEV (reference sequence). The CDR3 runs to 15 residues. The CDR3 loop reads CASSLGVGRSGELFF. The CDR3, as DNA: TGTGCCAGCAGTTTGGGCGTTGGGAGATCCGGGGAGCTGTTTTTT.

This clonotype was detected a few times. The chain is built from TRBV10-3 and TRBJ1-2; no firm D call. V lost 0 bases to trimming and J lost 1 base, with 15 bases between them. The CDR3 extends over 17 amino acids. Germline V gives CDR1 ENHRY, CDR2 SYGVKD. CDR3: CAISESPPAGINYGYTF. The CDR3 DNA sequence: TGTGCCATCAGTGAGTCTCCACCGGCGGGGATTAACTATGGCTACACCTTC.

This chain connects TRBV28 to TRBJ1-5; D uncertain. The germline V and J ends were trimmed by 4 bases and 0 bases, with 10 bases remaining between them. The germline V gene has CDR1 MDHEN and CDR2 SYDVKM. This CDR3 has 15 residues. The CDR3 sequence is CASSWSEISNQPQHF. The CDR3 DNA is TGTGCCAGCAGTTGGTCAGAAATTAGCAATCAGCCCCAGCATTTT.

The V call is TRBV10-2, the J call TRBJ2-7; 7 nucleotides align to TRBD2. Germline V gene sequence: CDR1 WSHSY, CDR2 SAAADI. The CDR3 runs to 16 residues. Unmatched junction bases numbered 5, after V lost 0 bases and J lost 0 bases. The CDR3 is CASSESGSGASYEQYF. The CDR3 nucleotides read TGCGCCAGCAGTGAGTCAGGGAGCGGGGCCTCCTACGAGCAGTACTTC.

This clonotype was observed a handful of times. The rearrangement links TRBV9 to TRBJ2-1; no clear D. CDR1 and CDR2 from the germline V gene are SGDLS and YYNGEE. The CDR3 spans 14 residues. With 6 bases removed from V and 5 bases from J, the gap between germline ends came to 15 bases. CDR3 coding DNA: TGTGCCAGCACCCTGGGCGGCAATAACAATGAGCAGTTCTTC. It specifies CASTLGGNNNEQFF. Combining the CDR3 with reference TRBV9 and TRBJ2-1 gives the whole variable domain DSGVTQTPKHLITATGQRVTLRCSPRSGDLSVYWYQQSLDQGLQFLIQYYNGEERAKGNILERFSAQQFPDLHSELNLSSLELGDSALYFCASTLGGNNNEQFFGPGTRLTVL.

This clonotype was recorded at least ten times. The V and J genes are TRBV5-6 and TRBJ1-1; D not resolved. Germline CDR1 SGHDT, CDR2 YYEEEE. V was shortened by 4 bases and J by 6 bases, with 19 bases between the two germline ends. The CDR3 spans 15 residues. The CDR3 loop reads CASSPSTIPDSEAFF. CDR3 nucleotide sequence: TGTGCCAGCAGCCCCTCGACGATACCGGATTCTGAAGCTTTCTTT.

The rearrangement uses TRBV19 and TRBJ2-3; D remains ambiguous. The CDR3 covers 11 residues. V lost 3 bases to trimming and J lost 5 bases, with 3 bases between them. Germline V gene sequence: CDR1 LNHDA, CDR2 SQIVND (reference sequence). The CDR3 reads CASSIGDTQYF. The CDR3 nucleotides read TGTGCCAGTAGTATTGGAGATACGCAGTATTTT.

The V gene is TRBV7-3, the J gene TRBJ2-5, with 9 bases identical to TRBD2. The junction had 2 bases not matched to a gene; V was cut back by 1 base and J by 2 bases. The CDR3 has 15 residues. CDR1 is SGHTA, CDR2 FQGTGA, per germline. The CDR3 reads CASSLIAGGQETQYF. CDR3 DNA: TGTGCCAGCAGCTTAATTGCGGGGGGGCAAGAGACCCAGTACTTC.

The chain employs TRBV7-6 and TRBJ2-1, with TRBD1 as a possible D gene (6 bases). CDR3 length equals 12 residues. CDR1 SGHVS and CDR2 FNYEAQ come from the germline V gene. The V end lost 8 bases, the J end lost 7 bases, and 12 bases lay between the germline ends. The CDR3 nucleotides read TGTGCCAGCCAGGGGTTCGCGAATGAGCAGTTCTTC. It codes for CASQGFANEQFF.

V is TRBV12-3 or TRBV12-4 and J is TRBJ2-4; D call uncertain. With 1 base removed from V and 0 bases from J, the gap between germline ends came to 10 bases. The CDR3 has 16 amino acids. CDR3 loop: CASSLEGFIAKNIQYF. The CDR3 nucleotides are TGTGCCAGCAGTTTAGAGGGCTTCATAGCCAAAAACATTCAGTACTTC.

This clonotype was counted a few times. V gene TRBV6-2 or TRBV6-3 combines with J gene TRBJ2-7; D gene ambiguous. Trimming shortened V by 0 bases and J by 5 bases, and 5 bases separated the two germline ends. Germline V gene data show CDR1 as MNHEY and CDR2 as SVGEGT. The CDR3 is 12 residues long. CDR3 sequence: CASSYSTHEQYF. The CDR3 DNA follows: TGTGCCAGCAGTTACTCGACCCACGAGCAGTACTTC.

The rearrangement links TRBV14 to TRBJ2-5; TRBD2 agrees at 12 bases. Per the germline V gene, CDR1 is SGHDN and CDR2 is FVKESK. Germline trimming cut 0 bases from V and 4 bases from J; bases unmatched to any gene: 9. CDR3 size: 18 residues. The CDR3 coding sequence is TGTGCCAGCAGCCAAGATCCGCTAGCGGGGGGGCCTCGAGAGACCCAGTACTTC. Its translation is CASSQDPLAGGPRETQYF.

The chain employs TRBV6-2 or TRBV6-3 and TRBJ1-5; no clear D gene. From germline, CDR1 is MNHEY and CDR2 SVGEGT. The CDR3 totals 13 residues. The V gene lost 5 bases and the J gene lost 5 bases, with 10 bases spanning the gap. In DNA, the CDR3 is TGTGCCAGCAGTGAAGAAGCAGATCAGCCCCAGCATTTT. Translated: CASSEEADQPQHF.

CDR3 coding DNA: TGTGCCAGCAGGGCACAGGGTGCCTATAATTCACCCCTCCACTTT. Protein product: CASRAQGAYNSPLHF. V gene TRBV12-3 or TRBV12-4 combines with J gene TRBJ1-6; D may be TRBD1 (6 bases). The CDR3 is made up of 15 amino acids. With 6 bases removed from V and 2 bases from J, the gap between germline ends came to 11 bases.

This clonotype was seen more than once but under ten times. The CDR3 nucleotides read TGTGCCAGCAGCCGGGACCTAGGGGCCTCCGAGCAGTACTTC. Amino acid sequence: CASSRDLGASEQYF. The rearrangement links TRBV11-1 to TRBJ2-7; TRBD1 or TRBD2 may be the D gene (5 bases each). The germline V gene encodes CDR1 SGHAT and CDR2 FQDESV (reference sequence). The CDR3 covers 14 residues. V was clipped by 5 bases and J by 6 bases, with 17 bases between them.

This clonotype showed up many times. V is TRBV7-2 and J is TRBJ1-5; D gene unclear. V was shortened by 1 base and J by 4 bases, with 5 bases between the two germline ends. The V gene's germline CDR1 is SGHTA and CDR2 FQGNSA. The CDR3 contains 13 residues. In DNA, the CDR3 is TGTGCCAGCAGCTTAGTAACGAATCAGCCCCAGCATTTT. It translates to CASSLVTNQPQHF.

The rearrangement links TRBV19 to TRBJ2-3; D is perhaps TRBD2 (7 bases). Trimming shortened V by 6 bases and J by 2 bases, and 21 bases separated the two germline ends. CDR1 and CDR2 (germline): LNHDA, SQIVND (reference sequence). The CDR3 spans 17 residues. CDR3: CASSAGGPGHATDTQYF. CDR3 sequence (DNA): TGTGCCAGTAGCGCCGGGGGGCCGGGACACGCCACAGATACGCAGTATTTT.

The rearrangement links TRBV18 to TRBJ2-3; D unclear. Looked up from germline, CDR1 is KGHSH and CDR2 is LQKENI. This CDR3 spans 15 amino acids. V was cut by 2 bases and J by 2 bases, with 11 bases left in between. The CDR3 coding sequence is TGTGCCAGCTCACCATCGACTGGTTACACAGATACGCAGTATTTT. This encodes CASSPSTGYTDTQYF.

The chain is built from TRBV7-6 and TRBJ2-7, with D possibly being TRBD1 or TRBD2 (5 bases each). Trimming left V 6 bases short and J 3 bases short, with 24 bases between. CDR1 and CDR2 from the germline V gene are SGHVS and FNYEAQ. The CDR3 extends over 17 amino acids. This CDR3 is CASSPGRDRYTVYEQYF. CDR3 sequence (DNA): TGTGCCAGCAGTCCCGGCCGGGACCGCTATACGGTCTACGAGCAGTACTTC.

About this clonotype: A much larger clone differs by one base, so this may be a read error. The rearrangement joins TRBV7-2 to TRBJ2-7; D uncertain. The CDR3 is made up of 13 amino acids. The V gene lost 1 base and the J gene lost 3 bases, with 7 bases spanning the gap. CDR1 and CDR2 (germline): SGHTA, FQGNSA. DNA of the CDR3: TGTGCCAGCAGCTTAGATCCCGGCTACGAGCAGTACTTC. Residues: CASSLDPGYEQYF.

This clonotype occurred once. The gene calls are TRBV11-2 and TRBJ1-2, with 11 bases aligning to TRBD1. The CDR3 is 17 amino acids. V was clipped by 0 bases and J by 6 bases; unmatched bases: 9. CDR1 and CDR2 from the germline V gene are SGHAT and FQNNGV. The CDR3 region is CASSLDRTGGARNGYTF. The CDR3 nucleotides are TGTGCCAGCAGCTTAGATCGGACAGGGGGCGCCAGGAATGGCTACACCTTC.

Only a few counts were recorded for this clonotype. The chain recombines TRBV20-1 with TRBJ1-1; 7 bases are shared with TRBD1. The CDR3 is 16 residues long. Trimming at V came to 0 bases and at J to 4 bases, leaving 11 bases not matched to a gene. Per germline, CDR1 DFQATT and CDR2 SNEGSKA (reference sequence). The CDR3, as DNA: TGCAGTGCTAGAGATCGTAGAAGGGGGCGGGCCACTGAAGCTTTCTTT. This gives the protein CSARDRRRGRATEAFF.

In its sample, this clonotype was seen many times. The chain employs TRBV7-2 and TRBJ2-3; 9 nucleotides match TRBD2. With 6 bases clipped from V and 3 bases from J, the junction kept 7 bases outside the gene matches. The CDR3 has 15 amino acids. Looked up from germline, CDR1 is SGHTA and CDR2 is FQGNSA. The CDR3 loop reads CASRLRRGGTDTQYF. The CDR3 DNA reads TGTGCCAGCAGGCTCAGGCGGGGGGGGACAGATACGCAGTATTTT.

The chain joins TRBV12-3 or TRBV12-4 to TRBJ1-5; D possibly corresponds to TRBD1 (6 bases). The V end was cut by 6 bases, the J end by 9 bases, with 15 bases between. This CDR3 contains 13 residues. CDR3 loop: CASSLGGVWPQHF. The CDR3 DNA sequence: TGTGCCAGCAGCCTAGGGGGGGTATGGCCCCAGCATTTT.